These T cell receptor beta chains were read from a single sample in a study of cytomegalovirus exposure and HLA in healthy donors. Libraries were prepared by immunoSEQ multiplex PCR; TCRdb keeps only in-frame clonotypes and omits some of them. Here the sample spans more than 70,000 clones, 94% being singletons. Sequenced sample: PBMCs. The receptor set was obtained from a woman aged 18-30 years in good health and CMV-seronegative. Each CDR3 is given with its conserved first and last residue. The D gene is left open where the match is weak. Clone size is shown for a subset of rows, as once, few, many or a class of expanded clone.

J gene | clone size | V gene | D gene | CDR3 protein | CDR3 DNA
TRBJ2-7 | few | TRBV6-1 | TRBD1 | CASSASRDRGEQYF | TGTGCCAGCAGTGCGTCCCGGGACAGGGGTGAGCAGTACTTC
TRBJ2-1 | once | TRBV5-5 | TRBD2 | CASRFGLALNEQFF | TGTGCCAGCAGATTCGGACTAGCCCTCAATGAGCAGTTCTTC
TRBJ1-6 | - | TRBV6-1 | TRBD1 | CASSQQGASSPLHF | TGTGCCAGCAGTCAACAGGGGGCAAGTTCACCCCTCCACTTT
TRBJ2-4 | - | TRBV2 | - | CASSAGVSKNIQYF | TGTGCCAGCAGTGCAGGGGTTTCCAAAAACATTCAGTACTTC
TRBJ2-6 | - | TRBV5-3 | - | CARSPGRLSGANVLTF | TGTGCCAGAAGCCCCGGTCGCCTCTCTGGGGCCAACGTCCTGACTTTC
TRBJ2-1 | - | TRBV4-1 | - | CASSHWAKTPYNEQFF | TGCGCCAGCAGCCATTGGGCCAAAACCCCCTACAATGAGCAGTTCTTC
TRBJ1-5 | once | TRBV7-9 | TRBD1 | CASSLNLQGANNQPQHF | TGTGCCAGCAGCTTAAATCTCCAGGGGGCAAACAATCAGCCCCAGCATTTT
TRBJ2-1 | - | TRBV7-3 | - | CASSLGVEQFF | TGTGCCAGCAGCTTGGGCGTAGAGCAGTTCTTC
TRBJ2-7 | - | TRBV7-9 | - | CASSLTPIPEQYF | TGTGCCAGCAGCTTGACTCCCATCCCCGAGCAGTACTTC
TRBJ2-1 | once | TRBV4-1 | - | CASSQDFTGGPGGDEQFF | TGCGCCAGCAGCCAAGATTTCACCGGGGGCCCGGGGGGCGATGAGCAGTTCTTC
TRBJ2-1 | - | TRBV11-2 | - | CASSPSMYNEQFF | TGTGCCAGCAGCCCTAGTATGTACAATGAGCAGTTCTTC
TRBJ1-5 | - | TRBV5-6 | - | CASSRDNNQPQHF | TGTGCCAGCAGCCGGGACAACAATCAGCCCCAGCATTTT
TRBJ2-2 | - | TRBV12-5 | TRBD1 | CASGTGGSNTGELFF | TGTGCTAGTGGAACAGGGGGATCGAACACCGGGGAGCTGTTTTTT
TRBJ2-1 | once | TRBV7-8 | - | CASSFRLVNEQFF | TGTGCCAGCAGCTTTCGACTAGTCAATGAGCAGTTCTTC
TRBJ1-2 | - | TRBV10-3 | - | CAISEAGNGYTF | TGTGCCATCAGTGAGGCAGGGAATGGCTACACCTTC
TRBJ2-7 | - | TRBV7-2 | TRBD1 | CASSLRTGGREQYF | TGTGCCAGCAGCTTAAGGACAGGGGGCCGCGAGCAGTACTTC
TRBJ2-1 | once | TRBV15 | - | CATSISRAPLNEQFF | TGTGCCACCAGCATTTCGCGCGCGCCTTTAAATGAGCAGTTCTTC
TRBJ2-5 | - | TRBV5-5 | - | CASSLGLANQYF | TGTGCCAGCAGCTTGGGGCTAGCGAACCAGTACTTC
TRBJ2-5 | - | TRBV5-4 | - | CASSEDRPQETQYF | TGTGCCAGCAGCGAGGACAGACCACAAGAGACCCAGTACTTC
TRBJ2-5 | - | TRBV4-2 | TRBD1 | CASSQEGEDREETQYF | TGTGCCAGCAGCCAAGAAGGGGAGGACAGGGAGGAGACCCAGTACTTC
TRBJ2-3 | - | TRBV11-3 | TRBD1 | CASSPRTGGTDTQYF | TGTGCCAGCAGCCCTCGGACAGGGGGCACAGATACGCAGTATTTT
TRBJ1-3 | - | TRBV12-5 | - | CASVRSDTSSGNTIYF | TGTGCTAGTGTTCGATCGGACACGAGCTCTGGAAACACCATATATTTT
TRBJ1-2 | - | TRBV7-8 | - | CASSETGPHYGYTF | TGTGCCAGCAGCGAGACAGGACCACACTATGGCTACACCTTC
TRBJ2-1 | - | TRBV9 | - | CASSVGIPYSVEQFF | TGTGCCAGCAGCGTAGGTATCCCCTACTCCGTTGAGCAGTTCTTC
TRBJ2-2 | - | TRBV29-1 | TRBD1 | CSVEQGANTGELFF | TGCAGCGTTGAGCAGGGGGCGAACACCGGGGAGCTGTTTTTT
TRBJ1-5 | - | TRBV5-5 | - | CASSLGRAEQPQHF | TGTGCCAGCAGCTTAGGCAGGGCCGAACAGCCCCAGCATTTT
TRBJ2-1 | - | TRBV5-5 | TRBD2 | CASSGGRGANEQFF | TGTGCCAGCAGCGGGGGGCGGGGGGCCAATGAGCAGTTCTTC
TRBJ2-1 | - | TRBV4-2 | - | CASSQWGSDQDNEQFF | TGTGCCAGCAGCCAATGGGGCAGCGATCAGGACAATGAGCAGTTCTTC
TRBJ2-7 | - | TRBV5-6 | - | CASSSRGHYEQYF | TGTGCCAGCAGCTCTAGGGGTCACTACGAGCAGTACTTC
TRBJ1-5 | - | TRBV27 | - | CASKRGGDNQPQHF | TGTGCCAGCAAGCGCGGAGGCGATAATCAGCCCCAGCATTTT
TRBJ1-1 | once | TRBV10-3 | - | CAISEMEGGGTEAFF | TGTGCCATCAGTGAGATGGAAGGGGGAGGGACTGAAGCTTTCTTT
TRBJ2-7 | - | TRBV5-5 | TRBD2 | CASSGAGGPWEQYF | TGTGCCAGCAGCGGAGCGGGAGGACCCTGGGAGCAGTACTTC
TRBJ2-1 | - | TRBV20-1 | TRBD1 | CSARDREQFF | TGCAGTGCGCGGGACAGGGAGCAGTTCTTC
TRBJ1-6 | - | TRBV10-3 | TRBD1 | CAISDGQGSSPLHF | TGTGCCATCAGTGATGGACAGGGCTCTTCACCCCTCCACTTT
TRBJ1-3 | - | TRBV7-6 | TRBD1 | CASSLPTGATGNTIYF | TGTGCCAGCAGCTTACCGACAGGGGCAACTGGAAACACCATATATTTT
TRBJ2-5 | - | TRBV6-5 | TRBD1 | CASSTDDREETQYF | TGTGCCAGCAGTACGGACGACAGGGAAGAGACCCAGTACTTC
TRBJ2-3 | - | TRBV13 | - | CASSPPGLTDTQYF | TGTGCCAGCAGCCCTCCGGGACTCACAGATACGCAGTATTTT
TRBJ1-3 | - | TRBV9 | - | CASSVAEEISSGNTIYF | TGTGCCAGCAGCGTAGCGGAGGAAATCAGCTCTGGAAACACCATATATTTT
TRBJ2-5 | - | TRBV27 | - | CASRSRDQETQYF | TGTGCCAGCCGAAGCAGGGACCAAGAGACCCAGTACTTC
TRBJ2-3 | once | TRBV30 | - | CAWSVSSGSTDTQYF | TGTGCCTGGAGTGTATCGAGCGGGAGCACAGATACGCAGTATTTT
TRBJ1-1 | - | TRBV9 | - | CASSADSEMNTEAFF | TGTGCCAGCAGCGCGGACAGCGAAATGAACACTGAAGCTTTCTTT
TRBJ2-7 | - | TRBV4-1 | - | CASSQGQQFYEQYF | TGCGCCAGCAGCCAAGGACAGCAGTTCTACGAGCAGTACTTC
TRBJ1-5 | - | TRBV28 | - | CASRDSGRGNQPQHF | TGTGCCAGCAGAGATTCGGGGAGAGGCAATCAGCCCCAGCATTTT
TRBJ2-1 | once | TRBV9 | - | CASSVGGSYNEQFF | TGTGCCAGCAGCGTAGGCGGGTCCTACAATGAGCAGTTCTTC
TRBJ1-1 | - | TRBV12-5 | TRBD1 | CASGRGQPNTEAFF | TGTGCTAGTGGCAGGGGACAGCCCAACACTGAAGCTTTCTTT
TRBJ2-1 | once | TRBV7-3 | - | CASSRRGGEVDNEQFF | TGTGCCAGCAGCCGAAGGGGCGGGGAAGTTGACAATGAGCAGTTCTTC
TRBJ1-5 | - | TRBV28 | - | CASSTDPLAGYQPQHF | TGTGCCAGCAGTACAGACCCCCTGGCAGGGTATCAGCCCCAGCATTTT
TRBJ2-7 | - | TRBV5-6 | TRBD1 | CASSYGTETHEQYF | TGTGCCAGCAGCTATGGGACAGAAACTCACGAGCAGTACTTC
TRBJ1-1 | - | TRBV5-4 | - | CASRRHEGGTEAFF | TGTGCCAGCAGGCGCCACGAGGGCGGCACTGAAGCTTTCTTT
TRBJ1-2 | - | TRBV6-5 | - | CASKDSNYGYTF | TGTGCCAGCAAGGACAGTAACTATGGCTACACCTTC
TRBJ2-1 | - | TRBV5-6 | TRBD1 | CASSLRDRGLNEQFF | TGTGCCAGCAGCTTGCGAGACAGGGGTCTCAATGAGCAGTTCTTC
TRBJ2-2 | - | TRBV27 | TRBD2 | CASSLVAGAGELFF | TGTGCCAGCAGTTTAGTGGCGGGGGCCGGGGAGCTGTTTTTT
TRBJ2-2 | - | TRBV11-3 | - | CASSANSGREAPGELFF | TGTGCCAGCAGCGCAAATAGTGGGCGGGAAGCTCCCGGGGAGCTGTTTTTT
TRBJ2-7 | - | TRBV18 | TRBD1 | CASSPRDSSYEQYF | TGTGCCAGCTCACCCCGGGACAGTTCCTACGAGCAGTACTTC